One sample yielded the 32 T cell receptor beta chains listed below, sequenced in a study of molecular identifiers for immune sequencing clone quantification. TCRdb ran MiXCR on the PCR reads and lists one entry per CDR3 protein. The table includes just under 650,000 distinct CDR3 sequences, 15% to 20% detected once. Specimen: naive CD8+ T cells from blood, with Jurkat cell RNA spiked in. The subset here: FACS-sorted CD8+CD4-CCR7+CD45RA+ naive T cells. The receptor source for this set is a human donor in good health. Some libraries in this study had Jurkat cell RNA spiked in.

This chain uses TRBV13 with TRBJ2-1; 7 nucleotides match TRBD2. CDR3 length: 16 residues. Germline assignment: CDR1 PRHDT and CDR2 FYEKMQ (reference sequence). V lost 2 bases, J lost 3 bases, and 7 bases stayed unmatched. In nucleotides, the CDR3 is TGTGCCAGCAGCTTACCGCGGGAGAAGCTCTACAATGAGCAGTTCTTC. It is translated as CASSLPREKLYNEQFF.

This chain joins TRBV9 and TRBJ2-7; D may be TRBD1 or TRBD2 (6 bases each). The CDR3 totals 13 residues. Germline CDR1 reads SGDLS; CDR2 reads YYNGEE. The V and J ends lost 0 bases and 10 bases respectively, with 14 bases between them. The CDR3 loop reads CASSVEGEARQYF. CDR3 sequence (DNA): TGTGCCAGCAGCGTAGAGGGGGAGGCGCGTCAGTACTTC.

As for this clonotype: An end of the junction differs from the germline gene, which may be a read error. The genes are TRBV11-2 and TRBJ2-5; D is unclear. From germline, CDR1 is SGHAT and CDR2 FQNNGV. This CDR3 has 16 amino acids. The CDR3 DNA follows: TGTGCCAGCAGCTTAGGTTTTCCGGGCAGCCAAGGGACCCAGTACTTC. Translating gives CASSLGFPGSQGTQYF.

Many counts were recorded for this clonotype. The chain employs TRBV7-2 and TRBJ1-1; D is possibly TRBD1 (6 bases). The CDR3 has 13 residues. CDR1 is SGHTA and CDR2 is FQGNSA in the germline V gene. Trimming removed 4 bases from V and 6 bases from J, with 12 bases in between. DNA of the CDR3: TGTGCCAGCAGCTACCCATCAGGGGCTGAAGCTTTCTTT. Its protein is CASSYPSGAEAFF.

The chain is built from TRBV27 and TRBJ2-3; TRBD1 matches 9 bases. V gave up 6 bases and J gave up 7 bases; unmatched junction bases: 20. The CDR3 extends over 18 amino acids. From germline, CDR1 is MNHEY and CDR2 SMNVEV (reference sequence). DNA for the CDR3: TGTGCCAGCAGCCCAACGGGACCGGGACAGGGTAGCTGGAATACGCAGTATTTT. This encodes CASSPTGPGQGSWNTQYF.

This clonotype came up many times. The CDR3 DNA reads as TGCGCCAGCAGCCAAGACGCGACAGGGATGACTGGAAACACCATATATTTT. Residues: CASSQDATGMTGNTIYF. This chain joins TRBV4-3 and TRBJ1-3; 7 bases map to TRBD1. The CDR3 is 17 residues long. Germline V gives CDR1 LGHNA, CDR2 YSLEER. Unmatched junction bases numbered 7, after V lost 0 bases and J lost 2 bases.

This clonotype was seen at least ten times. The V gene is TRBV28, the J gene TRBJ2-7; 8 positions agree with TRBD1. Germline loops: CDR1 MDHEN, CDR2 SYDVKM. Trimming at V came to 6 bases and at J to 4 bases, leaving 11 bases not matched to a gene. The CDR3 length is 15 residues. The CDR3 loop reads CASSLTLRQGYEQYF. In DNA, the CDR3 is TGTGCCAGCAGCCTCACCCTTCGACAGGGGTACGAGCAGTACTTC.

On this clonotype itself: This may arise from a read error, as a much more abundant clone is one base away. The chain combines TRBV9 with TRBJ2-3; D is uncertain. Per the germline V gene, CDR1 is SGDLS and CDR2 is YYNGEE. The CDR3 spans 16 residues. CDR3 nucleotide sequence: TGTGCCAACAGCGTAGCTGGACGTGATAACACAGATACGCAGTATTTT. This gives the protein CANSVAGRDNTDTQYF.

This clonotype was recorded at least ten times. V usage is TRBV6-2 or TRBV6-3 and J usage is TRBJ1-5; maybe TRBD1 (5 bases). This CDR3 is 13 amino acids long. V shed 2 bases and J shed 9 bases, with 11 bases lying between them. The germline gives CDR1 MNHEY, CDR2 SVGEGT. The CDR3 bases are TGTGCCAGCAGTTACGGGCAGGGCGGGCCCCAGCATTTT. Protein: CASSYGQGGPQHF.

This clonotype has just one count. Its ends do not fully match the called genes, so a read error is possible. The V gene is TRBV5-5, the J gene TRBJ1-5; TRBD1 agrees at 7 bases. Per germline, CDR1 SGHKS and CDR2 YYEKEE (reference sequence). The CDR3 consists of 14 residues. This CDR3 reads CASSSDRVLQPLHF. For the CDR3, the DNA is TGTGCCAGCAGCTCTGACAGGGTTCTTCAGCCCCTGCATTTT.

This clonotype came up many times. This rearrangement joins TRBV20-1 to TRBJ1-1; tentatively, D is TRBD1 (6 bases). The CDR3 covers 12 residues. V was clipped by 6 bases and J by 7 bases, with 15 bases between them. Germline-derived CDR1 and CDR2 are DFQATT and SNEGSKA (reference sequence). The CDR3: CSAPRGIIEAFF. CDR3 in DNA: TGCAGTGCCCCCAGGGGAATTATTGAAGCTTTCTTT.

The chain is built from TRBV3-2 and TRBJ1-3; TRBD1 is the table's D call and was not checked against the DNA. TRBV3-2 corresponds to a pseudogene. The CDR3 consists of 15 residues. CDR3 residues: CASSQPRDRGNTIYF. The DNA of the CDR3 is TGTGCCAGCAGCCAACCCCGGGACAGGGGTAACACCATATATTTT.

This clonotype occurred many times. The V gene is TRBV11-2, the J gene TRBJ1-1; 12 bases match TRBD1. The CDR3 has 16 residues. Per the germline V gene, CDR1 is SGHAT and CDR2 is FQNNGV. The trim removed 2 bases at V and 6 bases at J, leaving 7 bases unmatched. The CDR3 region has the DNA TGTGCCAGCAGCTTACTTTGGGACAGGGGGCATCCTGAAGCTTTCTTT. This gives the protein CASSLLWDRGHPEAFF.

This clonotype was seen many times. The chain carries TRBV7-2 and TRBJ1-5; D not certain. Germline V gives CDR1 SGHTA, CDR2 FQGNSA. CDR3 length: 14 amino acids. V was trimmed by 4 bases and J by 1 base, leaving 8 bases between them. The CDR3 nucleotides read TGTGCCAGCAGCTATTGGATAAGCAATCAGCCCCAGCATTTT. The encoded protein is CASSYWISNQPQHF.

About this clonotype itself: A read error may explain this, as a much larger clone is one base away. The chain recombines TRBV12-3 or TRBV12-4 with TRBJ2-3; D unclear. CDR3 length: 10 residues. V lost 11 bases and J lost 1, with 4 bases in between. The CDR3 coding sequence is TGTGCCTGCGGCACAGATACGCAGTATTTT. Protein: CACGTDTQYF.

In its sample, this clonotype was seen a few times. A much larger clone is a single base away; this may be a read error. The CDR3 does not end in the conserved phenylalanine or tryptophan, so this is likely a read error. This chain joins TRBV12-3 or TRBV12-4 and TRBJ2-2; TRBD2 matches at 10 bases. This CDR3 is built from 15 residues. V lost 6 bases and J lost 5; bases outside the gene matches: 6. The DNA for the CDR3 is TGTGCCAGCAGCCGAGCGGGAGGGAGAACCGGGGAGCTGTTTTCT. Its protein is CASSRAGGRTGELFS.

This clonotype was seen many times. The chain links TRBV20-1 to TRBJ2-7, with a possible D match to TRBD2 (5 bases). The CDR3 is 13 amino acids. Germline V gene sequence: CDR1 DFQATT, CDR2 SNEGSKA (reference sequence). Trimming stripped 0 bases from V and 3 bases from J, with 9 bases between. The CDR3: CSARDMRDYEQYF. DNA for the CDR3: TGCAGTGCTAGAGATATGAGGGACTACGAGCAGTACTTC.

The chain recombines TRBV6-5 with TRBJ2-5; 9 positions agree with TRBD2. Germline V gene sequence: CDR1 MNHEY, CDR2 SVGAGI. The CDR3 covers 14 residues. V lost 6 bases to trimming and J lost 2 bases; unmatched junction nucleotides: 4. The CDR3 DNA follows: TGTGCCAGCAGGGATCTAGCGGGACAAGAGACCCAGTACTTC. Protein product: CASRDLAGQETQYF.

DNA of the CDR3: TGTGCCAGCAGCGAGGGGGGGGCAAGCACTGAAGCTTTCTTT. It yields the protein CASSEGGASTEAFF. The gene calls are TRBV9 and TRBJ1-1; D is perhaps TRBD1 (6 bases). V gave up 3 bases and J gave up 4 bases, with 13 bases separating them. CDR1 is SGDLS and CDR2 is YYNGEE in the germline V gene. The CDR3 contains 14 residues.

This clonotype was detected ten times or more. This sequence joins TRBV6-2 or TRBV6-3 and TRBJ1-2; weak D call: TRBD1 (6 bases). The V gene's germline CDR1 is MNHEY and CDR2 SVGEGT. Trimming removed 2 bases from V and 10 bases from J, with 14 bases in between. The length of the CDR3 is 13 residues. CDR3 in DNA: TGTGCCAGCAGTTACGACAGGATCGAAGCCTACACCTTC. It is translated as CASSYDRIEAYTF.

This clonotype was detected ten times or more. This chain links TRBV10-3 with TRBJ2-7; TRBD2 agrees at 13 bases. The germline gives CDR1 ENHRY, CDR2 SYGVKD. The CDR3 contains 15 residues. The J segment lost 9 bases and the V segment lost 3 bases, leaving 8 bases of the junction unmatched. The CDR3 bases are TGTGCCATCAGTGAACTAGCGGGGGGGCCTTTCCCGCAGTACTTC. Protein product: CAISELAGGPFPQYF.

Comment on this clonotype: With a much larger clone just one base away, this may be a read error. V and J are TRBV6-5 and TRBJ2-2; D not certain. The CDR3 length is 14 residues. Germline assignment: CDR1 MNHEY and CDR2 SVGAGI. The ends were cut back, 2 bases at V and 10 bases at J, with 14 bases in the middle. The CDR3 nucleotides read TGTGCCAGCAGTTACGCAGGTCCGGGCGAGGAGCTGTTTTTT. It encodes CASSYAGPGEELFF.

At least ten counts were recorded for this clonotype. The chain recombines TRBV6-6 with TRBJ2-2; a possible D gene is TRBD1 (6 bases). V gave up 2 bases and J gave up 9 bases, with 7 bases separating them. Germline V gene sequence: CDR1 MNHNY, CDR2 SVGAGI (reference sequence). The CDR3 is 12 residues long. The CDR3: CASSYGTRELFF. CDR3 bases: TGTGCCAGCAGTTACGGGACACGGGAGCTGTTTTTT.

Turning to this clonotype: This could be a read error, since a much larger clone is one nucleotide away. No conserved phenylalanine or tryptophan ends this CDR3, so it is likely a read error. The V and J genes are TRBV12-5 and TRBJ1-1; no firm D call. V was shortened by 7 bases and J by 4 bases, with 4 bases between the two germline ends. The CDR3 contains 10 residues. Germline V lookup: CDR1 LGHNT, CDR2 FRNRAP. The DNA of the CDR3 is TGTGCTAGTGCGTTCACTGAAGCTTTCTCT. This codes for CASAFTEAFS.

This clonotype has a count of ten or more. The chain links TRBV6-5 to TRBJ2-5, with TRBD2 matching 10 bases. This CDR3 comprises 15 residues. The germline V gene has CDR1 MNHEY and CDR2 SVGAGI. With 2 bases clipped from V and 5 bases from J, the junction kept 5 bases outside the gene matches. For the CDR3, the DNA is TGTGCCAGCAGTTACGTAGCGGGGGGATTGGAGACCCAGTACTTC. It encodes CASSYVAGGLETQYF.

This clonotype was counted ten times or more. V and J are TRBV27 and TRBJ1-1; unclear D gene. The CDR3 totals 13 residues. V shed 3 bases and J shed 3 bases, with 8 bases lying between them. The germline V gene encodes CDR1 MNHEY and CDR2 SMNVEV (reference sequence). The CDR3 DNA sequence: TGTGCCAGCAGTTTTTCCACTTACACTGAAGCTTTCTTT. As protein: CASSFSTYTEAFF.

In regard to this clonotype: The conserved phenylalanine or tryptophan is not found at the CDR3 terminus, so this likely reflects a read error. This chain joins TRBV12-3 or TRBV12-4 and TRBJ2-7, with D unclear. The CDR3 runs to 13 residues. V was cut by 0 bases and J by 5 bases, with 8 bases left in between. In DNA form, the CDR3 reads TGTGCCAGCAGTTTAGCAGGTCCTCACGAGCAGTACTCC. It yields the protein CASSLAGPHEQYS.

In its sample, this clonotype was seen many times. The gene calls are TRBV7-8 and TRBJ1-1, with a tentative D call TRBD1 (6 bases). Trimming left V 5 bases short and J 7 bases short, with 23 bases between. This CDR3 spans 16 amino acids. Germline CDR1 SGHVS, CDR2 FQNEAQ. As DNA, the CDR3 is TGTGCCAGCAGCGCTTCCCCGGGGGCAAAGGAACTTGAAGCTTTCTTT. The encoded protein is CASSASPGAKELEAFF.

This clonotype was detected ten times or more. The chain has TRBV7-2 and TRBJ2-3; D not certain. Trimming removed 1 base at V and 4 bases at J, with 6 bases between. This CDR3 has 13 residues. The germline V gene encodes CDR1 SGHTA and CDR2 FQGNSA. The chain's CDR3 is CASSLDLSDTQYF. Written as DNA, the CDR3 is TGTGCCAGCAGCTTAGATCTCTCAGATACGCAGTATTTT. Filled out from reference TRBV7-2 and TRBJ2-3, the complete variable domain reads GAGVSQSPSNKVTEKGKDVELRCDPISGHTALYWYRQSLGQGLEFLIYFQGNSAPDKSGLPSDRFSAERTGGSVSTLTIQRTQQEDSAVYLCASSLDLSDTQYFGPGTRLTVL.

This clonotype was seen more than once but under ten times. J is TRBJ1-4 and V is TRBV3-1; weak D call: TRBD1 (6 bases). V was shortened by 0 bases and J by 11 bases, with 13 bases between the two germline ends. The germline V gene has CDR1 LGHDT and CDR2 YNNKEL (reference sequence). This CDR3 has 14 residues. The CDR3 protein is CASSQDMFQGKLFF. The CDR3 nucleotides read TGTGCCAGCAGCCAAGACATGTTCCAGGGGAAACTGTTTTTT.

The table lists this clonotype with many counts. The J gene is TRBJ1-3, the V gene TRBV14; D gene unclear. CDR3 length: 14 residues. Germline CDR1 SGHDN, CDR2 FVKESK. The V gene lost 0 bases and the J gene lost 6 bases, with 9 bases spanning the gap. The CDR3, as DNA: TGTGCCAGCAGCCAAGATTTCGGATTAAACACCATATATTTT. Translated, it gives CASSQDFGLNTIYF. Combining the CDR3 with reference TRBV14 and TRBJ1-3 gives the whole variable domain EAGVTQFPSHSVIEKGQTVTLRCDPISGHDNLYWYRRVMGKEIKFLLHFVKESKQDESGMPNNRFLAERTGGTYSTLKVQPAELEDSGVYFCASSQDFGLNTIYFGEGSWLTVV.

There are a few counts of this clonotype. The chain combines TRBV7-9 with TRBJ2-1, with TRBD1 identical over 7 bases. Germline V lookup: CDR1 SEHNR, CDR2 FQNEAQ (reference sequence). Losses at the gene ends were 5 bases for V and 7 bases for J; bases not matched to a gene: 8. There are 14 residues in the CDR3. The CDR3 sequence is CASSIGGRDNEQFF. CDR3 bases: TGTGCCAGCAGCATAGGGGGCAGGGATAATGAGCAGTTCTTC.